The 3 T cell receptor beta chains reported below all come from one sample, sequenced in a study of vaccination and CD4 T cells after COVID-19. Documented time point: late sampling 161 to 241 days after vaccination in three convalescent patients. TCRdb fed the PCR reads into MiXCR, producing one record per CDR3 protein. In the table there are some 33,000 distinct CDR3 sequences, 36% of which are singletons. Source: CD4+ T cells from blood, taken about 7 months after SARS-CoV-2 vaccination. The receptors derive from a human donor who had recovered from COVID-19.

This chain's CDR3 is CASSRMGAVSYNEQFF. The CDR3 bases are TGTGCCAGCAGTCGGATGGGGGCTGTCTCCTACAATGAGCAGTTCTTC. The chain is built from TRBV6-1 and TRBJ2-1; tentatively, D is TRBD1 (6 bases). The germline V and J ends were trimmed by 5 bases and 0 bases, with 14 bases remaining between them. Germline CDR1 MNHNS, CDR2 SASEGT. This CDR3 region has 16 residues.

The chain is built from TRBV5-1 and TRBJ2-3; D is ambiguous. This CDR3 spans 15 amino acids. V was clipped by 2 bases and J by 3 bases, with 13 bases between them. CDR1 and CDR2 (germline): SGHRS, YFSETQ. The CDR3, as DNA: TGCGCCAGCAGCTTTACCCCCGCGGAGACAGATACGCAGTATTTT. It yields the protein CASSFTPAETDTQYF.

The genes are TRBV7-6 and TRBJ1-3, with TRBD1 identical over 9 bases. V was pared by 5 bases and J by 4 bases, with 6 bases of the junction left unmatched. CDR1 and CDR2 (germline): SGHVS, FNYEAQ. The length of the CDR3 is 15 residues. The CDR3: CASSTGTGRGNTIYF. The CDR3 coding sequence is TGTGCCAGCAGCACCGGGACAGGGAGAGGAAACACCATATATTTT.